The clone carrying this TCR beta chain was seen a handful of times. Its antigen is undetermined. This entry comes from a study of T-cell memory formation after mild COVID-19. Study-wide context: Largely, the TCR clusters proved donor specific.

One entry per CDR3 protein results from TCRdb running MiXCR on the 5' RACE reads. The data contain 200,000 to 250,000 distinct CDR3 sequences, 9% to 10% of them singletons. The study's findings and limits: Clones shrinking between day 15 and 85 showed a balanced CD4/CD8 split, and those that grew later tilted toward CD4+. Some SARS-CoV-2-responding clones were already detected in memory before infection.

V dropped 7 bases and J dropped 2; count of bases not matched to a gene: 8. CDR1 and CDR2 (germline): SNHLY, FYNNEI. The CDR3 is 15 residues long. The sample taken for sequencing was PBMCs or a T cell subset sorted from them (not recorded which). The chain links TRBV2 to TRBJ2-1; TRBD2 agrees at 7 bases. The receptor's source is a young man who had mild COVID-19 (a few samples of this study predate the infection). Cell type and time point are not known. The CDR3 loop is CASILEAGTYNEQFF. CDR3 coding DNA: TGTGCCAGCATATTGGAAGCGGGGACCTACAATGAGCAGTTCTTC.